The sequence of this TCR beta chain was determined in a study of OX40 agonist ivuxolimab in advanced cancers. Study as a whole: Patients assigned to dose escalation were diagnosed with hepatocellular carcinoma, melanoma, renal cell or head and neck cancer.

This CDR3 region has 12 residues. The germline CDR1 and CDR2 sequences are LGHNT and FRNRAP. TCRdb keeps only in-frame clones here, not all; method: immunoSEQ multiplex PCR. The sample shows around 70,000 clones, about 82% of them seen only once. Autoimmune disease history or systemic immunosuppression was exclusionary. The chain joins TRBV12-5 to TRBJ2-5; D uncertain. The DNA end favors TRBJ2-7, so the J call may be wrong. The source of this sequence is an adult with an advanced solid tumor such as melanoma, head and neck, liver or kidney cancer. The source was CD4+ or CD8+ T cells sorted from blood, collected in a trial of the OX40 agonist ivuxolimab. The CDR3 loop is CASSFDTYEQYF. CDR3 nucleotides: TGTGCTAGTTCGTTCGACACCTACGAGCAGTACTTC.